This TCR beta chain originates from a study of T cells in Graves' hyperthyroidism and ophthalmopathy. Predating any ophthalmopathy symptoms, the blood sample was taken at first hyperthyroidism diagnosis. This clonotype appeared many times. What it recognizes is unknown. Trimming cost V 8 bases and J 2 bases, with 25 bases left between them. This CDR3 is 18 amino acids long. Germline V CDR1 and CDR2: MNHEY, SVGAGI. What was amplified from RNA transcripts were TCR beta CDR3 regions. HTBI primers were used for first-round RT-PCR of the TCR CDR3. TCRdb fed the multiplex PCR reads into MiXCR, producing one record per CDR3 protein. The data hold about 300,000 distinct CDR3 sequences, with about 25% observed a single time. General study points: Blood also showed most of the thyroid clonotypes that were expanded above 0.001.

The source material was blood. The receptor's source is a man aged 35-49 years with Graves' hyperthyroidism that later progressed to Graves' ophthalmopathy. The V and J genes are TRBV6-5 and TRBJ2-1, with D possibly being TRBD2 (8 bases). This CDR3 reads CASLRGLAGVGTYNEQFF. The CDR3 DNA follows: TGTGCCAGCCTAAGGGGGCTAGCGGGCGTAGGCACCTACAATGAGCAGTTCTTC.